These 10 T cell receptor beta chains were all obtained from the same sample, sequenced in a study of somatic mutations in cytotoxic T cells in rheumatoid arthritis. Produced via immunoSEQ multiplex PCR; TCRdb's table is partial and in-frame only. The sample includes just under 30,000 clones, around nine tenths seen only once; the top ten take roughly 9.7%. Sequenced material: CD8+ T cells sorted from blood. These TCRs come from an adult with rheumatoid arthritis.

The chain employs TRBV30 and TRBJ2-7; a weak D match, TRBD1 (5 bases). The V end lost 3 bases, the J end lost 7 bases, and 16 bases lay between the germline ends. Germline assignment: CDR1 GTSNPN and CDR2 SVGIG (reference sequence). The CDR3 extends over 13 amino acids. CDR3 protein: CAWRDKHHVEQYF. CDR3 nucleotides: TGTGCCTGGAGGGACAAACACCATGTTGAGCAGTACTTC.

The chain couples TRBV30 to TRBJ2-4; D is unclear. The V end was cut by 5 bases, the J end by 0 bases, with 14 bases between. In germline, CDR1 is GTSNPN, CDR2 SVGIG (reference sequence). The CDR3 runs 15 residues. In DNA, the CDR3 is TGTGCCTGGGAGAGAGAGGTTTTAGCCAAAAACATTCAGTACTTC. It is translated as CAWEREVLAKNIQYF.

J is TRBJ2-2 and V is TRBV7-3; maybe TRBD2 (6 bases). V lost 5 bases and J lost 4, with 20 bases in between. This CDR3 has 17 amino acids. From germline, CDR1 is SGHTA and CDR2 FQGTGA. CDR3 amino acids: CASSPSRAGKTTGELFF. The CDR3 bases are TGTGCCAGCAGCCCAAGTCGGGCGGGGAAAACCACCGGGGAGCTGTTTTTT.

This clone has only a few counts. V gene TRBV9 combines with J gene TRBJ2-7; D possibly corresponds to TRBD1 (5 bases). Trimming pared 0 bases from V and 1 base from J, leaving 11 bases between. Germline V gene lookup returns CDR1 SGDLS and CDR2 YYNGEE. This CDR3 has 15 residues. The CDR3 loop reads CASSVAIDSSYEQYF. The CDR3 DNA sequence: TGTGCCAGCAGCGTAGCTATAGACAGTTCCTACGAGCAGTACTTC.

The chain employs TRBV2 and TRBJ1-6; TRBD1 is a possible D gene (6 bases). Germline V CDR1 and CDR2: SNHLY, FYNNEI. Trimming left V 6 bases short and J 0 bases short, with 12 bases between. This CDR3 has 16 amino acids. CDR3: CASSETGSSYNSPLHF. CDR3 bases: TGTGCCAGCAGCGAAACAGGGAGCTCCTATAATTCACCCCTCCACTTT. The full variable domain, its missing parts supplied by reference TRBV2 and TRBJ1-6, is EPEVTQTPSHQVTQMGQEVILRCVPISNHLYFYWYRQILGQKVEFLVSFYNNEISEKSEIFDDQFSVERPDGSNFTLKIRSTKLEDSAMYFCASSETGSSYNSPLHFGNGTRLTVT.

This clone was counted once. This sequence joins TRBV4-1 and TRBJ2-3, with 7 bases that match TRBD2. Germline CDR1 and CDR2: MGHRA and YSYEKL. Losses at the gene ends were 0 bases for V and 2 bases for J; bases not matched to a gene: 11. This CDR3 is 18 amino acids long. The CDR3 loop reads CASSQDLGLAELTDTQYF. The CDR3 bases are TGCGCCAGCAGCCAAGATCTTGGTCTAGCGGAGCTCACAGATACGCAGTATTTT.

The genes are TRBV4-2 and TRBJ2-7; TRBD1 or TRBD2 may be the D gene (7 bases each). Trimming stripped 0 bases from V and 7 bases from J, with 16 bases between. The CDR3 length is 15 residues. CDR1 is LGHNA and CDR2 is YNFKEQ in the germline V gene. As DNA, the CDR3 is TGTGCCAGCAGCCAAGAGGCTCCAGGGGGGGAAGAGCAGTACTTC. This sequence encodes CASSQEAPGGEEQYF.

The gene calls are TRBV9 and TRBJ1-2; possibly TRBD1 for D (5 bases). V was clipped by 7 bases and J by 3 bases, with 16 bases between them. Per the germline V gene, CDR1 is SGDLS and CDR2 is YYNGEE. This CDR3 has 14 residues. The chain's CDR3 is CASSGRVDDYGYTF. The DNA for the CDR3 is TGTGCCAGCTCCGGCAGGGTGGACGACTATGGCTACACCTTC.

This rearrangement joins TRBV28 to TRBJ1-5; D not resolved. The germline V gene has CDR1 MDHEN and CDR2 SYDVKM. Trimming stripped 6 bases from V and 9 bases from J, with 21 bases between. CDR3 length: 15 amino acids. CDR3 sequence (DNA): TGTGCCAGCAGCAAGGACGAGCGCCTCAAGGGGCCCCAGCATTTT. Translating gives CASSKDERLKGPQHF.

This clone rates as medium-sized. Here the CDR3 DNA reads TGTGCCAGCAGTTTTTTAACAGGGTCGCCTTACCGAGGCTACACCTTC. Its protein is CASSFLTGSPYRGYTF. J is TRBJ1-2 and V is TRBV27; tentative D call: TRBD1 (6 bases). The CDR3 totals 16 residues. Deletions cut 3 bases from V and 8 bases from J, with 22 bases between. CDR1 and CDR2 from the germline V gene are MNHEY and SMNVEV (reference sequence).